A selection of T cell receptor beta chains follows, all from one sample in a study of CD8 T cells in Susac syndrome. Using its own MiXCR run on the immunoSEQ multiplex PCR reads, TCRdb lists one record per CDR3 protein. The repertoire has around 280,000 distinct CDR3 sequences, 92% of them found once; the top ten carry approximately 0.065%. Sequencing was performed on CD4+ T cells from PBMCs. These receptors originate from a human donor with multiple sclerosis. Each CDR3 is given with its conserved first and last residue. A D gene is named only where the DNA matches it firmly. For some rows the clone size is stated as once, few or many, or as a class when expanded; others skip it.

cdr3_nt | cdr3_aa | j_call | d_call | v_call | clone_size
TGTGCCAGTACCGACAGGGGGCTCAATCAGCCCCAGCATTTT | CASTDRGLNQPQHF | TRBJ1-5 | TRBD1 | TRBV2 | -
TGCGCCAGCAGCTTTAGCAACCCGAGAGGCGGGGAGCTGTTTTTT | CASSFSNPRGGELFF | TRBJ2-2 | - | TRBV5-1 | -
TGCGCCAGCAGCCCAACTGGGACAGCTTTCTCCTACGAGCAGTACTTC | CASSPTGTAFSYEQYF | TRBJ2-7 | TRBD1 | TRBV4-1 | -
TGTGCCAGCAGTTCGGGGGCCGCGGGAGGTAGGACTCAGGGCTACACCTTC | CASSSGAAGGRTQGYTF | TRBJ1-2 | - | TRBV27 | -
TGTGCCAGCAGCGTAGGTCGGGGGACAGGGACGACTGAGCAGTTCTTC | CASSVGRGTGTTEQFF | TRBJ2-1 | TRBD1 | TRBV9 | -
TGTGCCAGTAGTTTAGCCCGGGGTAATCAGCCCCAGCATTTT | CASSLARGNQPQHF | TRBJ1-5 | - | TRBV12-3/TRBV12-4 | few
TGTGCCAGCAGTCCCGGATCACTCTACGAGCAGTACTTC | CASSPGSLYEQYF | TRBJ2-7 | - | TRBV6-2/TRBV6-3 | -
TGTGCCTTTACAGGGACCACTGAAGCTTTCTTT | CAFTGTTEAFF | TRBJ1-1 | - | TRBV30 | once
TGCGCCAGCAGCTTGGATGGGACAGCCGGAAACACCATATATTTT | CASSLDGTAGNTIYF | TRBJ1-3 | TRBD1 | TRBV5-1 | -
TGTGCCAGCAGCTTACCTAGCGGGAGGCAAAGCAATGAGCAGTTCTTC | CASSLPSGRQSNEQFF | TRBJ2-1 | TRBD2 | TRBV5-4 | -
TGCAGTGCTAGAGACTTACCCGGACCACCACGAACCTTTACGGCGCAGTACTTC | CSARDLPGPPRTFTAQYF | TRBJ2-7 | - | TRBV20-1 | -
TGTGCCAGCAGTCCACAGGGACTCAGGGGCACTGAAGCTTTCTTT | CASSPQGLRGTEAFF | TRBJ1-1 | - | TRBV7-9 | -
TGCGCCAGCAGCCGGGGGGGGAGCGGGAGCACAGATACGCAGTATTTT | CASSRGGSGSTDTQYF | TRBJ2-3 | TRBD2 | TRBV4-3 | -
TGTGCCAGTAGTTCCAAAGGACTAGTCAGAGATACGCAGTATTTT | CASSSKGLVRDTQYF | TRBJ2-3 | TRBD2 | TRBV19 | -
TGCGCCAGCAGCTTGGGGATAGCGGATTCTAAAGAGACCCAGTACTTC | CASSLGIADSKETQYF | TRBJ2-5 | - | TRBV5-1 | -
TGTGCCAGCAGCTTAGGGAGCGGTACAGATACGCAGTATTTT | CASSLGSGTDTQYF | TRBJ2-3 | - | TRBV11-1 | -
TGCAGCGTCCAGGGACAGGGGGTCACCGGGGAGCTGTTTTTT | CSVQGQGVTGELFF | TRBJ2-2 | TRBD1 | TRBV29-1 | -
TGTGCCAGTAGTTCTCGTCGGCCAAACACTGAAGCTTTCTTT | CASSSRRPNTEAFF | TRBJ1-1 | - | TRBV19 | -
TGCAGCGTTAAGGATAGCAATCAGCCCCAGCATTTT | CSVKDSNQPQHF | TRBJ1-5 | - | TRBV29-1 | -
TGCGCCAGCAGCCTTCCGGGACAGAACACTGAAGCTTTCTTT | CASSLPGQNTEAFF | TRBJ1-1 | - | TRBV5-1 | -
TGTGCCAGCAGCCCCCAGGGGGGCGGGAGGGGTTACAATGAGCAGTTCTTC | CASSPQGGGRGYNEQFF | TRBJ2-1 | TRBD2 | TRBV7-3 | -
TGTGCCAGCAGGGTGGACCGACAGCCCTTCTATGGCTACACCTTC | CASRVDRQPFYGYTF | TRBJ1-2 | - | TRBV6-2/TRBV6-3 | -
TGTGCCAGCAGCTTAGACGGGGGGGGCAATCAGCCCCAGCATTTT | CASSLDGGGNQPQHF | TRBJ1-5 | - | TRBV7-2 | -
TGTGCCAGCAGCTTAGGAACTTTACCGACCTATGGCTACACCTTC | CASSLGTLPTYGYTF | TRBJ1-2 | - | TRBV7-2 | -
TGCGCCAGCAGTCGAGGGCAGATCTACGAGCAGTACTTC | CASSRGQIYEQYF | TRBJ2-7 | - | TRBV23-1 | -
TGTGCCAGCAGACAGGGGGAATACAATGAGCAGTTCTTC | CASRQGEYNEQFF | TRBJ2-1 | TRBD1 | TRBV12-3/TRBV12-4 | -
TGTGCCAGCAGCCAGGCCCCACTGGACAGACAAGGCTACACCTTC | CASSQAPLDRQGYTF | TRBJ1-2 | - | TRBV4-2 | -
TGTGCCAGCAGCGAGGAGACAGGGACTGGCTACACCTTC | CASSEETGTGYTF | TRBJ1-2 | TRBD1 | TRBV7-9 | -
TGTGCCAGCAGTTACTCGCGGGGGAGCCAAGAGACCCAGTACTTC | CASSYSRGSQETQYF | TRBJ2-5 | TRBD2 | TRBV6-6 | -
TGCGCCAGCAGCTTGATCTCGCTTTCGTCCTACGAGCAGTACTTC | CASSLISLSSYEQYF | TRBJ2-7 | - | TRBV5-1 | -
TGTGCCAGCAGTTTAGCGGGCGGGGGCCCCGGGGAGCTGTTTTTT | CASSLAGGGPGELFF | TRBJ2-2 | - | TRBV2 | -
TGTGCCAGCAGCCGAACCCTAGCGGGAGGAGATACGCAGTATTTT | CASSRTLAGGDTQYF | TRBJ2-3 | TRBD2 | TRBV4-2 | -
TGTGCCAGCCGCAGGGTCCTAAGTCAGCCCCAGCATTTT | CASRRVLSQPQHF | TRBJ1-5 | - | TRBV28 | -
TGTGCCAGCAGCCTTTCCAAGGGAAACACCATATATTTT | CASSLSKGNTIYF | TRBJ1-3 | - | TRBV14 | -
TGTGCCGGACCTAATCAGCCCCAGCATTTT | CAGPNQPQHF | TRBJ1-5 | - | TRBV27 | -
TGTGCCAGCAGCTCCCCAGGGACCCTCTCCTACGAGCAGTACTTC | CASSSPGTLSYEQYF | TRBJ2-7 | - | TRBV7-2 | -
TGTGCCAGCAGACGCTCCGACTGGAGCACCGGGGAGCTGTTTTTT | CASRRSDWSTGELFF | TRBJ2-2 | - | TRBV7-9 | few
TGTGCCAGCAGATTCATCCCGCGGTTTAATGAAAAACTGTTTTTT | CASRFIPRFNEKLFF | TRBJ1-4 | - | TRBV6-4 | -
TGTGCCACCCAAGGGACAGGGGGATACACCGGGGAGCTGTTTTTT | CATQGTGGYTGELFF | TRBJ2-2 | TRBD1 | TRBV6-6 | -
TGCAGCGTTGATCTCGAGGGCACCGACGAGCAGTACTTC | CSVDLEGTDEQYF | TRBJ2-7 | - | TRBV29-1 | -
TGTGCCAGCAGCCAAAAAGGGACTAGCGGGGGGGCCCAGTACTTC | CASSQKGTSGGAQYF | TRBJ2-5 | TRBD2 | TRBV4-2 | -
TGTGCCAGCAGCTTAGGGGGGAGGTATCAGCCCCAGCATTTT | CASSLGGRYQPQHF | TRBJ1-5 | - | TRBV5-6 | -
TGTGCCAGCAGCGGACTAGCGGGAGGTAATGAGCAGTTCTTC | CASSGLAGGNEQFF | TRBJ2-1 | TRBD2 | TRBV5-6 | -
TGCGCCAGCAGCTTTCGACAGGGGGGCACTGAAGCTTTCTTT | CASSFRQGGTEAFF | TRBJ1-1 | TRBD1 | TRBV5-1 | -
TGTGCCAGCAGCTACCTGGACGGTCTCCCAGGGAACACTGAAGCTTTCTTT | CASSYLDGLPGNTEAFF | TRBJ1-1 | - | TRBV5-6 | -
TGTGCCAGCAGGCCCCGGGACTTTTTACCGCAGTTCTTC | CASRPRDFLPQFF | TRBJ2-1 | - | TRBV6-1 | -
TGTGCCAGCAGCTTACTGGCCGGGACTGTCACTGGAAACACCATATATTTT | CASSLLAGTVTGNTIYF | TRBJ1-3 | - | TRBV5-6 | -
TGTGCCAGCAGCTTCTACACAGGGGGCGCGTTAATGAACACTGAAGCTTTCTTT | CASSFYTGGALMNTEAFF | TRBJ1-1 | TRBD1 | TRBV5-4 | -
TGTGCCAGCTCTCAAGACAGGGTTGACCAGTACTTC | CASSQDRVDQYF | TRBJ2-5 | TRBD1 | TRBV18 | -